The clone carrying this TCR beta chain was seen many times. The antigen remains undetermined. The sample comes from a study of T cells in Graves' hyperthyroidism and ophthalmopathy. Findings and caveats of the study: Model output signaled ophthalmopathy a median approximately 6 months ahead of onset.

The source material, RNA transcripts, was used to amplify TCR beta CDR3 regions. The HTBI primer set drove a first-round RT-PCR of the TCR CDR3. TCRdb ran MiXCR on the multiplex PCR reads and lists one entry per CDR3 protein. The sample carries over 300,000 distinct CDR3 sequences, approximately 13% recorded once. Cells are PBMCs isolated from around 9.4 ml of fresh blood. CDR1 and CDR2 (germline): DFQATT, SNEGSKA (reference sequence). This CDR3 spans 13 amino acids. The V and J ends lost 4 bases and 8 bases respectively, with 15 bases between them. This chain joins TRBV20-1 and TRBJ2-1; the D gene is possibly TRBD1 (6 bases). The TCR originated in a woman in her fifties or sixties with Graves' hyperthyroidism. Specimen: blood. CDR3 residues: CSAIRGRSYEQFF. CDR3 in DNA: TGCAGTGCTATCAGGGGACGGTCCTATGAGCAGTTCTTC.